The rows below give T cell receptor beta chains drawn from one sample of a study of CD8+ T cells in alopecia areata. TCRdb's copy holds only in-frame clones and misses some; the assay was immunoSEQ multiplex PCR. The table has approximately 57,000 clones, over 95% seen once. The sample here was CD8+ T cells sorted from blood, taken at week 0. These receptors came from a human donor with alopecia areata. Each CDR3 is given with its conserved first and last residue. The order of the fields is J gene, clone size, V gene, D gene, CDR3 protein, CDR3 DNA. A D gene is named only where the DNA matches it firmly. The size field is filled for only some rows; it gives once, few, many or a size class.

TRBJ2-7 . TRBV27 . CASSYSGTTYEQYF TGTGCCAGCAGTTATTCCGGGACAACCTACGAGCAGTACTTC
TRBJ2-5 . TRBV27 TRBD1 CASSFGRGLSQETQYF TGTGCCAGCAGTTTTGGCAGGGGGCTTTCACAAGAGACCCAGTACTTC
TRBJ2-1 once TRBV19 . CASSKISGPMEQFF TGTGCCAGTAGTAAAATATCCGGGCCCATGGAGCAGTTCTTC
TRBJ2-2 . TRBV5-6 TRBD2 CASSFGTSLAGELFF TGTGCCAGCAGCTTTGGGACTAGCCTTGCCGGGGAGCTGTTTTTT
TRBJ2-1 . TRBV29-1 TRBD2 CSTVFASGRPNEQFF TGCAGCACGGTTTTTGCTAGCGGCCGTCCGAATGAGCAGTTCTTC
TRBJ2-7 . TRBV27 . CASSLDWGGEQYF TGTGCCAGCAGTTTAGATTGGGGAGGCGAGCAGTACTTC
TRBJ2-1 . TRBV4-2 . CASSRSGTNPNNEQFF TGTGCCAGCAGCCGCTCCGGGACAAACCCTAACAATGAGCAGTTCTTC
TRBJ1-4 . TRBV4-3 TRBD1 CASSQDGTGVDEKLFF TGCGCCAGCAGCCAAGATGGTACAGGGGTAGACGAAAAACTGTTTTTT
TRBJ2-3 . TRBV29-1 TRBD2 CSVEASGGVGDTQYF TGCAGCGTTGAAGCTAGCGGGGGGGTAGGAGATACGCAGTATTTT
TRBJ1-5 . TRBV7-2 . CASRELDAGREPQHF TGTGCCAGCAGGGAACTGGACGCCGGTAGGGAGCCCCAGCATTTT
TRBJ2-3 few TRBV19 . CASSTRGGWDTQYF TGTGCCAGTAGTACCCGCGGGGGCTGGGATACGCAGTATTTT
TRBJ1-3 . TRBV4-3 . CASSQGGFGNTIYF TGCGCCAGCAGCCAAGGGGGCTTTGGAAACACCATATATTTT
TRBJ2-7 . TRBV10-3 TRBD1 CAIRRETGAYEQYF TGTGCCATCAGGAGGGAGACAGGGGCCTACGAGCAGTACTTC
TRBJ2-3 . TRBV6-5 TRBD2 CASSYGSGGTDTQYF TGTGCCAGCAGTTACGGTTCGGGGGGAACAGATACGCAGTATTTT